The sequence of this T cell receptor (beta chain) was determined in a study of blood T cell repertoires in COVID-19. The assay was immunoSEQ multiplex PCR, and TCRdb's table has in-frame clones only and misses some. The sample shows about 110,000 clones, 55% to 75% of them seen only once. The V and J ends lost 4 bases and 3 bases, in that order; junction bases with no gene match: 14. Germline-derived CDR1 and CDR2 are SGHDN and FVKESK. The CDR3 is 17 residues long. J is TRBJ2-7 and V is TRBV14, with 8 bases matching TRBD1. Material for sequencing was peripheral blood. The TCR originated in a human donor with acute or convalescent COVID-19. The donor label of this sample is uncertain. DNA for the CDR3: TGTGCCAGCAGCCCAGGACAGGGCCACGCAGGGCACTACGAGCAGTACTTC. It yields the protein CASSPGQGHAGHYEQYF.